The 8 T cell receptor beta chains listed next were all sequenced from one sample in a study of TIL therapy for anti-PD-1-resistant metastatic lung cancer. The immunoSEQ assay was v3. Assay used: immunoSEQ multiplex PCR; TCRdb lists only in-frame clones, some missing. The data show 54,000 or so clones, with around nine tenths seen just once and 2% to 3% held by the top ten. The sample's time point: pre-treatment sample, taken before nivolumab and TIL therapy. The specimen comprised blood, sampled at baseline. The receptors come from a person aged 25 to 80 with non-small cell lung cancer.

This sequence joins TRBV5-1 and TRBJ2-3, with D maybe TRBD2 (6 bases). V lost 1 base and J lost 2, with 8 bases in between. CDR1 is SGHRS and CDR2 is YFSETQ in the germline V gene. This CDR3 region has 14 residues. The CDR3 nucleotides read TGCGCCAGCAGCTTGACGGGGGTCACAGATACGCAGTATTTT. This encodes CASSLTGVTDTQYF.

This clone was detected only once. This chain uses TRBV6-6 with TRBJ1-4; 7 nucleotides line up with TRBD1. Losses at the gene ends were 1 base for V and 4 bases for J; bases not matched to a gene: 3. This CDR3 has 15 residues. Germline lookup yields CDR1 MNHNY and CDR2 SVGAGI (reference sequence). CDR3 protein: CASSYWSGGNEKLFF. The DNA of the CDR3 is TGTGCCAGCAGTTACTGGTCAGGGGGTAATGAAAAACTGTTTTTT.

V is TRBV28 and J is TRBJ1-1; possible D gene TRBD1, 6 bases. Germline loops: CDR1 MDHEN, CDR2 SYDVKM. The CDR3 covers 17 residues. Between the trimmed V and J ends, which lost 3 bases and 1 base, there was a span of 18 bases. The CDR3 reads CASSFYPQGKANTEAFF. In nucleotides, the CDR3 is TGTGCCAGCAGTTTCTATCCCCAGGGGAAGGCGAACACTGAAGCTTTCTTT.

The chain links TRBV3-1 (or the pseudogene TRBV3-2) to TRBJ1-2, with 11 bases identical to TRBD1. The germline CDR1 and CDR2 sequences are LGHDT and YNNKEL (reference sequence). After removal of 0 bases from V and 8 bases from J, the junction contained 8 bases not matched to a gene. The CDR3 runs 16 residues. The CDR3 reads CASSQEPGQGVRGYTF. DNA of the CDR3: TGTGCCAGCAGCCAAGAGCCGGGACAGGGGGTAAGGGGCTACACCTTC.

The chain combines TRBV10-2 with TRBJ1-1; D gene uncertain. Germline V CDR1 and CDR2: WSHSY, SAAADI. V gave up 6 bases and J gave up 1 base, with 6 bases separating them. This CDR3 is built from 12 residues. The CDR3 region is CASSIKNTEAFF. Here the CDR3 DNA reads TGCGCCAGCAGCATAAAGAACACTGAAGCTTTCTTT.

This chain uses TRBV3-1 (or the pseudogene TRBV3-2) with TRBJ1-1, with 7 bases fitting TRBD1. This CDR3 is 15 amino acids long. Germline CDR1 LGHDT, CDR2 YNNKEL (reference sequence). Losses at the gene ends were 7 bases for V and 3 bases for J; bases not matched to a gene: 11. CDR3 nucleotides: TGTGCCAGCACCCAGCACAGGGGAGGGGACACTGAAGCTTTCTTT. Residues: CASTQHRGGDTEAFF.

The rearrangement joins TRBV27 to TRBJ1-6, with D maybe TRBD1 (6 bases). Germline lookup yields CDR1 MNHEY and CDR2 SMNVEV (reference sequence). The CDR3 totals 14 residues. V dropped 5 bases and J dropped 8 bases, with 13 bases sitting between them. CDR3 in DNA: TGTGCCAGCAGTCACAGGGAGAGGGATTCACCCCTCCACTTT. As protein: CASSHRERDSPLHF.

Only a few counts were recorded for this clone. V gene TRBV27 combines with J gene TRBJ2-7; 9 bases are a match to TRBD2. J gave up 3 bases and V 6 bases, and 9 bases lay outside the gene matches. This CDR3 region has 15 residues. The germline CDR1 and CDR2 sequences are MNHEY and SMNVEV (reference sequence). DNA of the CDR3: TGTGCCAGCAGCCCCTCAGCGGGGGGCTACTACGAGCAGTACTTC. It specifies CASSPSAGGYYEQYF.